One and the same sample provided the 26 T cell receptor beta chains below, sequenced in a study of blood T cell repertoires in COVID-19. This table comes from immunoSEQ multiplex PCR, and its TCRdb copy is limited to in-frame clones, with some not included. The table lists more than 200,000 clones, more than 85% of them singletons. The sequenced sample consisted of peripheral blood. These TCRs come from a woman aged 60-75 years with COVID-19, enrolled during active disease.

This sequence joins TRBV28 and TRBJ2-7; no clear D gene. The CDR3 spans 13 residues. In germline, CDR1 is MDHEN, CDR2 SYDVKM. The V end lost 5 bases, the J end lost 3 bases, and 11 bases lay between the germline ends. Here the CDR3 reads CASSSPSFYEQYF. The CDR3 DNA follows: TGTGCCAGCAGTAGCCCCTCCTTCTACGAGCAGTACTTC.

The chain carries TRBV5-6 and TRBJ2-1; TRBD2 matches at 9 bases. CDR1 is SGHDT, CDR2 YYEEEE, per germline. The CDR3 consists of 18 residues. After removal of 0 bases from V and 7 bases from J, the junction contained 14 bases not matched to a gene. The CDR3 loop reads CASSLVGRRREGLNEQFF. The CDR3 nucleotides read TGTGCCAGCAGCTTGGTGGGCCGGAGGCGGGAGGGACTAAATGAGCAGTTCTTC. The whole variable domain, filled in from reference TRBV5-6 and TRBJ2-1, reads DAGVTQSPTHLIKTRGQQVTLRCSPKSGHDTVSWYQQALGQGPQFIFQYYEEEERQRGNFPDRFSGHQFPNYSSELNVNALLLGDSALYLCASSLVGRRREGLNEQFFGPGTRLTVL.

The J gene is TRBJ2-7, the V gene TRBV7-2, with TRBD2 matching over 7 bases. The V segment lost 5 bases and the J segment 0 bases; nucleotides outside the gene matches: 7. CDR3 length equals 15 residues. From germline, CDR1 is SGHTA and CDR2 FQGNSA. CDR3: CASSLTSVSSYEQYF. Written as DNA, the CDR3 is TGTGCCAGCAGCCTTACTAGCGTAAGCTCCTACGAGCAGTACTTC.

The chain carries TRBV7-8 and TRBJ2-2, with no clear D. This CDR3 has 12 amino acids. Trimming removed 5 bases at V and 3 bases at J, with 4 bases between. Looked up from germline, CDR1 is SGHVS and CDR2 is FQNEAQ. The CDR3 is CASSPYTGELFF. For the CDR3, the DNA is TGTGCCAGCAGCCCTTACACCGGGGAGCTGTTTTTT.

The CDR3 DNA follows: TGTGCCACCAGTGAGGGAGGACAGGGACTTTCCTACAATGAGCAGTTCTTC. Its translation is CATSEGGQGLSYNEQFF. The V gene is TRBV24-1, the J gene TRBJ2-1; 8 positions agree with TRBD1. The ends lost 4 bases at V and 1 base at J; junction bases unmatched: 8. The CDR3 is 17 residues long. CDR1 is KGHDR, CDR2 SFDVKD, per germline.

This clone showed up just a few times. The chain uses TRBV9 and TRBJ2-1; D perhaps matches TRBD2 (6 bases). Per the germline V gene, CDR1 is SGDLS and CDR2 is YYNGEE. Trimming removed 2 bases at V and 2 bases at J, with 14 bases between. There are 16 residues in the CDR3. The DNA for the CDR3 is TGTGCCAGCAGCGTGGAGGGCCACCTAACCTACAATGAGCAGTTCTTC. Translation gives CASSVEGHLTYNEQFF.

The chain employs TRBV27 and TRBJ2-7; 8 bases agree with TRBD2. Germline V CDR1 and CDR2: MNHEY, SMNVEV (reference sequence). V was pared by 6 bases and J by 3 bases, with 7 bases of the junction left unmatched. The length of the CDR3 is 14 residues. The chain's CDR3 is CASSRAGDRYEQYF. CDR3 nucleotide sequence: TGTGCCAGCAGCCGAGCGGGAGACCGCTACGAGCAGTACTTC.

V is TRBV28 and J is TRBJ1-2, with D unclear. This CDR3 contains 13 residues. The ends were cut back, 1 base at V and 2 bases at J, with 5 bases in the middle. Germline V gene data show CDR1 as MDHEN and CDR2 as SYDVKM. CDR3 loop: CASSLSQNYGYTF. CDR3 nucleotides: TGTGCCAGCAGTTTATCCCAGAACTATGGCTACACCTTC.

This chain uses TRBV7-6 with TRBJ2-5, with 14 bases identical to TRBD2. The V gene end was trimmed by 5 bases and the J gene end by 2 bases; junction bases not matched to a gene: 7. This CDR3 comprises 17 residues. Germline CDR1 SGHVS, CDR2 FNYEAQ. CDR3 loop: CASSQKTSGRGQETQYF. The DNA for the CDR3 is TGTGCCAGCAGCCAAAAGACTAGCGGGAGGGGGCAAGAGACCCAGTACTTC.

The chain couples TRBV6-5 to TRBJ1-5; no definite D call. The V gene's germline CDR1 is MNHEY and CDR2 SVGAGI. The ends were cut back, 3 bases at V and 0 bases at J, with 12 bases in the middle. This CDR3 has 16 residues. In nucleotides, the CDR3 is TGTGCCAGCAGTTATCTATGGGAGTCTAGCAATCAGCCCCAGCATTTT. Amino acid sequence: CASSYLWESSNQPQHF.

V is TRBV3-1 (or the pseudogene TRBV3-2) and J is TRBJ2-5; 13 bases are a match to TRBD2. The germline CDR1 and CDR2 sequences are LGHDT and YNNKEL (reference sequence). The CDR3 is 15 residues long. V trimming: 1 base; J trimming: 5 bases; junction bases outside the gene matches: 1. The CDR3 DNA follows: TGTGCCAGCAGCCAAGGGACTAGCGGGAGTGAGACCCAGTACTTC. It translates to CASSQGTSGSETQYF.

This clone occurred a few times. Within the sample, other DNA sequences also encode this same CDR3. V and J are TRBV7-3 and TRBJ2-6; the D gene is possibly TRBD1 (6 bases). The CDR3 spans 14 residues. V dropped 5 bases and J dropped 12 bases, with 17 bases sitting between them. Germline values: CDR1 SGHTA, CDR2 FQGTGA. CDR3 sequence reads: CASSPDRPTTVLTF. The CDR3 bases are TGTGCCAGCAGCCCGGACAGACCTACCACCGTCCTGACTTTC.

The chain combines TRBV19 with TRBJ2-7; 12 bases are shared with TRBD1. V shed 6 bases, J shed 1 base, and the junction held 1 base outside the gene matches. The CDR3 has 14 amino acids. Germline-derived CDR1 and CDR2 are LNHDA and SQIVND (reference sequence). The CDR3: CASRGQGASYEQYF. CDR3 coding DNA: TGTGCCAGTAGGGGACAGGGGGCGTCCTACGAGCAGTACTTC.

This chain joins TRBV10-3 and TRBJ2-5; the D gene is possibly TRBD2 (5 bases). The length of the CDR3 is 11 residues. The V end was cut by 6 bases, the J end by 5 bases, with 7 bases between. Germline lookup yields CDR1 ENHRY and CDR2 SYGVKD. In DNA, the CDR3 is TGTGCCATCAGAAGCGGTGAGACCCAGTACTTC. Encoded protein: CAIRSGETQYF.

The chain joins TRBV12-3 or TRBV12-4 to TRBJ2-7; 9 nucleotides match TRBD2. The CDR3 is 13 residues long. The ends lost 7 bases at V and 5 bases at J; junction bases unmatched: 6. In DNA form, the CDR3 reads TGTGCCAGCAACATGGGACTAGCTGACGAGCAGTACTTC. It yields the protein CASNMGLADEQYF.

The gene calls are TRBV5-4 and TRBJ2-3; D is ambiguous. V shed 4 bases and J shed 1 base, with 16 bases lying between them. The CDR3 extends over 16 amino acids. CDR1 SGHNT and CDR2 YYREEE come from the germline V gene (reference sequence). The CDR3 reads CASSLGPPRRTDTQYF. The CDR3, as DNA: TGTGCCAGCAGCCTTGGGCCTCCACGTCGCACAGATACGCAGTATTTT.

This chain connects TRBV27 to TRBJ2-7; 7 positions match TRBD1. Germline values: CDR1 MNHEY, CDR2 SMNVEV (reference sequence). Trimming removed 11 bases from V and 5 bases from J; junction bases left unmatched: 15. The CDR3 is made up of 14 amino acids. The CDR3 nucleotides are TGTGCCGCCAAAGGAGACAGGGTGGGCGACGAGCAGTACTTC. It encodes CAAKGDRVGDEQYF.

The chain couples TRBV9 to TRBJ1-4, with 7 bases lining up with TRBD1. The CDR3 runs 17 residues. The V gene end was trimmed by 2 bases and the J gene end by 5 bases; junction bases not matched to a gene: 12. Germline V gene lookup returns CDR1 SGDLS and CDR2 YYNGEE. CDR3 sequence reads: CASSVDRDGRGNEKLFF. CDR3 in DNA: TGTGCCAGCAGCGTCGACAGGGACGGACGGGGGAATGAAAAACTGTTTTTT.

J is TRBJ2-1 and V is TRBV10-3; 8 nucleotides match TRBD2. CDR1 and CDR2 (germline): ENHRY, SYGVKD. J gave up 9 bases and V 3 bases, and 7 bases lay outside the gene matches. This CDR3 spans 14 amino acids. The CDR3 DNA follows: TGTGCCATCAGTGAAGTAGCGGGAATAGGTGAGCAGTTCTTC. Amino acid sequence: CAISEVAGIGEQFF.

V is TRBV6-4 and J is TRBJ1-1; D is unresolved. Trimming removed 6 bases from V and 0 bases from J, with 8 bases in between. The CDR3 covers 13 residues. CDR1 and CDR2 (germline): MRHNA, SNTAGT. Written as DNA, the CDR3 is TGTGCCAGCAGCAGGAACATGAACACTGAAGCTTTCTTT. Protein: CASSRNMNTEAFF.

V gene TRBV10-3 combines with J gene TRBJ2-1; TRBD2 matches at 11 bases. The CDR3 runs 16 residues. Germline V gene sequence: CDR1 ENHRY, CDR2 SYGVKD. With V trimmed by 0 bases and J by 7 bases, 5 bases remained unmatched. The CDR3: CAISESGLAGGNEQFF. The CDR3 DNA sequence: TGTGCCATCAGTGAGTCCGGGCTAGCGGGAGGAAATGAGCAGTTCTTC.

This chain uses TRBV3-1 (or the pseudogene TRBV3-2) with TRBJ2-3; 10 nucleotides match TRBD2. The germline CDR1 and CDR2 sequences are LGHDT and YNNKEL (reference sequence). The V and J ends lost 6 bases and 3 bases, in that order; junction bases with no gene match: 6. The CDR3 runs 15 residues. This CDR3 reads CASRRAGGLTDTQYF. The CDR3 DNA follows: TGTGCCAGCAGGCGAGCGGGAGGGCTGACAGATACGCAGTATTTT.

The genes are TRBV5-1 and TRBJ1-1; 10 nucleotides line up with TRBD1. CDR1 and CDR2 (germline): SGHRS, YFSETQ. There are 13 residues in the CDR3. J lost 5 bases, V lost 3 bases, and 1 base had no gene match. Here the CDR3 DNA reads TGCGCCAGCAGCTGGACAGGGGGGACTGAAGCTTTCTTT. Translated: CASSWTGGTEAFF. The whole variable domain, filled in from reference TRBV5-1 and TRBJ1-1, reads KAGVTQTPRYLIKTRGQQVTLSCSPISGHRSVSWYQQTPGQGLQFLFEYFSETQRNKGNFPGRFSGRQFSNSRSEMNVSTLELGDSALYLCASSWTGGTEAFFGQGTRLTVV.

The CDR3 DNA reads TGTGCCAGCAGCTTCCCAGGGGCACAGCCCCAGCATTTT. Translating gives CASSFPGAQPQHF. The gene calls are TRBV7-2 and TRBJ1-5; D might be TRBD1 (6 bases). The CDR3 extends over 13 amino acids. Germline V lookup: CDR1 SGHTA, CDR2 FQGNSA. V was trimmed by 3 bases and J by 7 bases, leaving 10 bases between them. The full variable domain, in which reference TRBV7-2 and TRBJ1-5 provide the parts outside the CDR3, is GAGVSQSPSNKVTEKGKDVELRCDPISGHTALYWYRQSLGQGLEFLIYFQGNSAPDKSGLPSDRFSAERTGGSVSTLTIQRTQQEDSAVYLCASSFPGAQPQHFGDGTRLSIL.

At least ten counts were recorded for this clone. V and J are TRBV28 and TRBJ1-4; D is perhaps TRBD1 (6 bases). The germline CDR1 and CDR2 sequences are MDHEN and SYDVKM. This CDR3 has 19 residues. The V end was cut by 0 bases, the J end by 1 base, with 18 bases between. CDR3 nucleotides: TGTGCCAGCAGTTTATGGTGGGGGGGACAAACGAGAACTAATGAAAAACTGTTTTTT. Translated: CASSLWWGGQTRTNEKLFF.

This rearrangement joins TRBV15 to TRBJ2-7; 10 nucleotides match TRBD2. Germline assignment: CDR1 LNHNV and CDR2 YYDKDF (reference sequence). The V and J ends lost 1 base and 4 bases, in that order; junction bases with no gene match: 7. This CDR3 is 16 amino acids long. The CDR3 loop is CATSRGGASGSYEQYF. CDR3 nucleotide sequence: TGTGCCACCAGCAGAGGAGGGGCTAGCGGGAGTTACGAGCAGTACTTC.